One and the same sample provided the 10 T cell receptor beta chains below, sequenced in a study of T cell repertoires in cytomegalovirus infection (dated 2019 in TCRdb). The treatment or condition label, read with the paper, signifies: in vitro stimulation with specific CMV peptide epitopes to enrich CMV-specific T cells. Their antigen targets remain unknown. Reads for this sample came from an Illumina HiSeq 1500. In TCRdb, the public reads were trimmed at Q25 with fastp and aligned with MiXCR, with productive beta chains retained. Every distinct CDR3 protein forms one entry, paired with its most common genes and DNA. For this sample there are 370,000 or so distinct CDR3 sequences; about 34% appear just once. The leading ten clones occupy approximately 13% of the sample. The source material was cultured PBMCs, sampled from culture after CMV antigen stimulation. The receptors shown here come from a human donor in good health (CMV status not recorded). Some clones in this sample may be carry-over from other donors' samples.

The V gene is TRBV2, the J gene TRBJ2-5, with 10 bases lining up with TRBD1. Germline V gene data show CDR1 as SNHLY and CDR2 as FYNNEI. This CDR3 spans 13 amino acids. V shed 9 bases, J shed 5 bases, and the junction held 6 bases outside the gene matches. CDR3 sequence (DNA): TGTGCCAGTGCGACAGGGGGCTTGGAGACCCAGTACTTC. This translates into CASATGGLETQYF.

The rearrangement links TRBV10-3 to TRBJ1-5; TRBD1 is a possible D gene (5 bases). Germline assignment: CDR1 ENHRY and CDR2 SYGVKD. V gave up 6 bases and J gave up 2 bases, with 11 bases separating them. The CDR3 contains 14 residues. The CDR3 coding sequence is TGTGCCATCAGGGGGGATGGGGGCAATCAGCCCCAGCATTTT. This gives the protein CAIRGDGGNQPQHF.

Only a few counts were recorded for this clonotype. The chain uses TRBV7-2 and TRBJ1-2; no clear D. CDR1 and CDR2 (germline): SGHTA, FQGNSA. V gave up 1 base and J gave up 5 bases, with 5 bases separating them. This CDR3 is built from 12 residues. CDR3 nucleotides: TGTGCCAGCAGCTTAGACAAGTATGGCTACACCTTC. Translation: CASSLDKYGYTF.

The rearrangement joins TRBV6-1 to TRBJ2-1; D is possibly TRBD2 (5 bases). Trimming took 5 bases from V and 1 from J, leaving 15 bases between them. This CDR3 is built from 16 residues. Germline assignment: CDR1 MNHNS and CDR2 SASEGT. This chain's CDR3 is CASSWEAVSSYNEQFF. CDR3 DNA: TGTGCCAGCAGTTGGGAAGCGGTTTCTTCCTACAATGAGCAGTTCTTC.

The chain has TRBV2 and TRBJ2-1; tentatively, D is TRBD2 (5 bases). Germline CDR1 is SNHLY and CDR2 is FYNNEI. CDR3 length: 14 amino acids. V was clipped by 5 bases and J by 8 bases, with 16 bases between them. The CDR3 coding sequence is TGTGCCAGCAGTCGGACTGGGTCTGGGGATGAGCAGTTCTTC. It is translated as CASSRTGSGDEQFF.

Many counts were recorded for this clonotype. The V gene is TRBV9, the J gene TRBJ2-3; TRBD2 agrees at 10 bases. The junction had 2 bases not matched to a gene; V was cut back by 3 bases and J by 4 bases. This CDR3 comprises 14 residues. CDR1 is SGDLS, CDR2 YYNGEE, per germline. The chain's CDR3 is CASSEGLAADTQYF. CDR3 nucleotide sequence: TGTGCCAGCAGCGAAGGACTAGCGGCAGATACGCAGTATTTT.

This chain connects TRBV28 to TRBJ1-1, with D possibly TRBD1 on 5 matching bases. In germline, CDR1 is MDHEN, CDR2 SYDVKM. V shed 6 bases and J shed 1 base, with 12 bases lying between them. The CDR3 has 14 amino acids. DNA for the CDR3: TGTGCCAGCAGGGAACAGGACAAGAACACTGAAGCTTTCTTT. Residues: CASREQDKNTEAFF.

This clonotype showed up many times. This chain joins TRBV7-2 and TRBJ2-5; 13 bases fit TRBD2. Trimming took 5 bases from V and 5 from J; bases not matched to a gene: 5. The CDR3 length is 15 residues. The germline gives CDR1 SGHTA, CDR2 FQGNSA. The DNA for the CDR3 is TGTGCCAGCAGCCCTGGACTAGCGGGAGCGGAGACCCAGTACTTC. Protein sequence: CASSPGLAGAETQYF. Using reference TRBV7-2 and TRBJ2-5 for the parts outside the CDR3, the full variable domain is GAGVSQSPSNKVTEKGKDVELRCDPISGHTALYWYRQSLGQGLEFLIYFQGNSAPDKSGLPSDRFSAERTGGSVSTLTIQRTQQEDSAVYLCASSPGLAGAETQYFGPGTRLLVL.

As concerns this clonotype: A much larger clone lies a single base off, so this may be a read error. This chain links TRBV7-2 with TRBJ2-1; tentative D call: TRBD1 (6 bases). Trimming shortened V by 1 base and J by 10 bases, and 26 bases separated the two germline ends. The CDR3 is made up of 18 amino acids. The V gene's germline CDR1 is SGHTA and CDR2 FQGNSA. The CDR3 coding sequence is TGTGCCAGCAGCTTAGAATTGGCAGGGGAGTTTTACGGCAAAGAGCAGTTCTTC. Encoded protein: CASSLELAGEFYGKEQFF.

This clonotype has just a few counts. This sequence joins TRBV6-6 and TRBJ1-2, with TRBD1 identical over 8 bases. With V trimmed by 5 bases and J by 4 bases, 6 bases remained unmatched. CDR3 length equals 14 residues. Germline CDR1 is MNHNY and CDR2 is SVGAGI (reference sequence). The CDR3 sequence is CASSGQGIGYGYTF. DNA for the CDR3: TGTGCCAGCAGTGGACAGGGCATTGGCTATGGCTACACCTTC.